This TCR beta chain came from a study of Siglec-9 on CD8 T cells in melanoma (dated by TCRdb to about 2019). Describing the broader study: The study examined the expression of Siglec-9 on CD8+ T cells and how Siglec-9 regulates T cells within the melanoma tumor microenvironment.

The CDR3 covers 14 residues, taking in both the cysteine and the phenylalanine. Just the 42-base CDR3 DNA is kept, in frame starting at base 1. According to the germline V gene, CDR1 reads SGHAT and CDR2 reads FQNNGV. A distance of 13 bases separates the germline ends of V and J, which lose 6 bases and 4 bases respectively. In its sample, this clone was seen once. The antigen it binds to is not known. No base quality information exists; no much larger clone differs at one position. Beyond this particular receptor, the publication reports: Siglec-9 was reported to mark and regulate an effector memory CD8+ T-cell subset that appeared to accumulate within melanoma tumors.

Receptors were amplified or captured by the immunoSEQ multiplex PCR assay. TCRdb took this table from immuneACCESS and kept in-frame rearrangements with V and J called. Such tables lack part of the clones; where checked against another copy, unresolved V genes explain under half of the gap, and the rest is unexplained. This sample has almost 30,000 clones in its table, and 80% of those were observed once. Of the sample, approximately 6% falls within the top ten clones. Source material: Siglec-9- CD8+ T cells sorted from blood. The sample's cell subset or site, from its label and the paper: CD8 T cells lacking Siglec-9. Recombination linked TRBV11-2 to TRBJ2-1, with a tentative D gene TRBD2 over 7 matching bases. The origin of this receptor is a human donor in good health. The CDR3 in this case is CASRGGARYNEQFF. The nucleotide sequence reads TGTGCCAGCAGGGGGGGGGCACGTTACAATGAGCAGTTCTTC.